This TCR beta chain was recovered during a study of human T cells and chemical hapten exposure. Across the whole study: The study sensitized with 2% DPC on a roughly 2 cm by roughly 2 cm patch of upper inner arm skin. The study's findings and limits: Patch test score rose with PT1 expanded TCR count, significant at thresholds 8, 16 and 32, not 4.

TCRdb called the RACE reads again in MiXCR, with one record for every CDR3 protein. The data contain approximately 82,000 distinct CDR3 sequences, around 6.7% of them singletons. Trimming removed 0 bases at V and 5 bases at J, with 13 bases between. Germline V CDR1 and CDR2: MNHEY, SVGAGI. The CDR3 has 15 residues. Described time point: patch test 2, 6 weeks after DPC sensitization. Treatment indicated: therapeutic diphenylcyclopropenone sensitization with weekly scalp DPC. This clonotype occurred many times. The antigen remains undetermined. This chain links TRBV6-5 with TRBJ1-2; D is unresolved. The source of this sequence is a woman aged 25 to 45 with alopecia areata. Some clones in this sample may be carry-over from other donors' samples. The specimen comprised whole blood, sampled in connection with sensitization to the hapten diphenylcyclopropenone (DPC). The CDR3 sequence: CASSYSVLSGYGYTF. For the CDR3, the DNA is TGTGCCAGCAGTTACTCGGTACTATCCGGGTATGGCTACACCTTC.